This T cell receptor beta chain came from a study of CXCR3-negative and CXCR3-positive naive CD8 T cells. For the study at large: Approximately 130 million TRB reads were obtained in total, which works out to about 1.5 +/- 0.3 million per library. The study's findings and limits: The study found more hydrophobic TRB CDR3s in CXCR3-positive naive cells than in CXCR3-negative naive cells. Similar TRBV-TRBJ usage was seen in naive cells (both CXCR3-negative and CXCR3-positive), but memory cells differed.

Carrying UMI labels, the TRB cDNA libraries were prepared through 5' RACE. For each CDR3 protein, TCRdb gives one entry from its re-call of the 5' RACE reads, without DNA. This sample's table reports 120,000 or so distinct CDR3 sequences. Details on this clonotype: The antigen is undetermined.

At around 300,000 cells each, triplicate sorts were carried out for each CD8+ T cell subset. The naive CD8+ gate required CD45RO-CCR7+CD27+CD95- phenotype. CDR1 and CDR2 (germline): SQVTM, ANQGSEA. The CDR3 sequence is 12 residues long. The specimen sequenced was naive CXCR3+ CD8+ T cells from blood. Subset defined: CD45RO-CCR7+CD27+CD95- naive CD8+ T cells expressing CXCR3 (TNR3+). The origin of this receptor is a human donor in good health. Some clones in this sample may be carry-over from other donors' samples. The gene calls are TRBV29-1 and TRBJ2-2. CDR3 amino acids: CSAILDTGELFF.